The clone carrying this TCR beta chain came up a few times. The CDR3 runs to 17 residues. The V end lost 1 base, the J end lost 0 bases, and 13 bases lay between the germline ends. The V gene's germline CDR1 is SGHTA and CDR2 FQGTGA. TCRdb passed the reads through MiXCR, listing each CDR3 protein once. This sample yields about 260,000 distinct CDR3 sequences, of which approximately 15% are seen a single time; 8.8% belongs to the top ten. These data originate in a study of T cell repertoires in cytomegalovirus infection. This clonotype was obtained from a human donor in good health (CMV status not recorded). Some clones in this sample may be carry-over from other donors' samples. Sequencing used PBMCs. V gene TRBV7-3 combines with J gene TRBJ2-1, with D maybe TRBD2 (5 bases). The CDR3 DNA follows: TGTGCCAGCAGCTTAAAGTGGGTAGGGAGCTCCTACAATGAGCAGTTCTTC. The encoded protein is CASSLKWVGSSYNEQFF.